Each of the 7 T cell receptor beta chains below was sequenced from the same sample in a study of molecular identifiers for immune sequencing clone quantification. Each CDR3 protein gets one entry after TCRdb re-called the PCR reads with MiXCR. The table lists around 480,000 distinct CDR3 sequences, about 22% of them singletons, with 0.84% in the top ten. The sample taken for sequencing was naive CD8+ T cells from blood, with Jurkat cell RNA spiked in. Subset here: FACS-sorted CD8+CD4-CCR7+CD45RA+ naive T cells. These receptors were taken from a human donor in good health. Some libraries in this study had Jurkat cell RNA spiked in.

Concerning this clonotype itself: Without the conserved terminal phenylalanine or tryptophan, this CDR3 likely stems from a read error. The chain is built from TRBV12-3 or TRBV12-4 and TRBJ2-7; D perhaps matches TRBD2 (5 bases). The CDR3 is 12 amino acids. V gave up 0 bases and J gave up 7 bases, with 7 bases separating them. This CDR3 reads CASSLARGEQYL. The CDR3 DNA reads TGTGCCAGCAGTTTAGCGCGAGGGGAGCAGTACCTC.

The chain combines TRBV2 with TRBJ1-4, with 7 bases lining up with TRBD1. V was pared by 1 base and J by 7 bases, with 3 bases of the junction left unmatched. This CDR3 contains 14 residues. Germline V gives CDR1 SNHLY, CDR2 FYNNEI. The CDR3 DNA follows: TGTGCCAGCAGTGAAGGACAGGGAGTTGAAAAACTGTTTTTT. Protein product: CASSEGQGVEKLFF.

In its sample, this clonotype was seen a few times. V and J are TRBV19 and TRBJ1-1, with TRBD1 as a possible D gene (5 bases). Germline V lookup: CDR1 LNHDA, CDR2 SQIVND (reference sequence). The CDR3 extends over 14 amino acids. The V end lost 5 bases, the J end lost 4 bases, and 14 bases lay between the germline ends. For the CDR3, the DNA is TGTGCCAGTAGTCAAGACAGCGGGGTCACTGAAGCTTTCTTT. Translated, it gives CASSQDSGVTEAFF.

V is TRBV15 and J is TRBJ2-1, with 9 positions matching TRBD2. The V gene's germline CDR1 is LNHNV and CDR2 YYDKDF (reference sequence). CDR3 length: 16 residues. V gave up 4 bases and J gave up 9 bases; unmatched junction bases: 13. CDR3 loop: CATSIHPAGGTSEQFF. CDR3 in DNA: TGTGCCACCAGCATCCACCCGGCGGGAGGGACGAGTGAGCAGTTCTTC.

This clonotype was detected a few times. The chain couples TRBV9 to TRBJ2-7, with D maybe TRBD1 (6 bases). V was clipped by 4 bases and J by 2 bases, with 10 bases between them. The CDR3 consists of 13 residues. The germline V gene encodes CDR1 SGDLS and CDR2 YYNGEE. CDR3 in amino acids: CASSPGQPYEQYF. CDR3 nucleotide sequence: TGTGCCAGCAGCCCCGGACAGCCCTACGAGCAGTACTTC.

This clonotype was observed a handful of times. The J gene is TRBJ1-1, the V gene TRBV6-6, with D hard to call. The germline gives CDR1 MNHNY, CDR2 SVGAGI (reference sequence). V shed 0 bases and J shed 0 bases, with 8 bases lying between them. The CDR3 runs to 15 residues. CDR3 sequence (DNA): TGTGCCAGCAGTTACTCGGAACAACTGAACACTGAAGCTTTCTTT. This sequence encodes CASSYSEQLNTEAFF.

This clonotype was detected only a few times. The chain employs TRBV7-3 and TRBJ2-5, with a weak D call TRBD1 (8 bases). CDR3 length: 15 amino acids. V was pared by 5 bases and J by 2 bases, with 15 bases between. Germline lookup yields CDR1 SGHTA and CDR2 FQGTGA. The CDR3 nucleotides are TGTGCCAGCAGCCCACAGGGGGGGGGACAAGAGACCCAGTACTTC. Its protein is CASSPQGGGQETQYF.